This T cell receptor beta chain stems from a study of blood T cell repertoires in COVID-19. Study in general: Nucleic acid was either cDNA or gDNA, and it came from T cells, B-cell-depleted T cells, or PBMCs.

Those who participated ranged in age from roughly 18 to 89 years and resided in about two dozen US areas. The method was immunoSEQ multiplex PCR; TCRdb's version includes in-frame clones alone and lacks a portion of them. The repertoire has around 320,000 clones, 90% of them found once; the top ten carry less than 4%. The specimen sequenced was PBMCs or T cells enriched from blood (not recorded which). The TCR originated in a woman in her twenties or thirties who had been exposed to COVID-19.

The CDR3 spells CASRQPSCNQPQHF. CDR3 DNA sequence: TGTGCCAGCAGGCAACCTAGTTGCAATCAGCCCCAGCATTTT. The chain couples TRBV9 to TRBJ1-5; D is ambiguous. Germline V CDR1 and CDR2: SGDLS, YYNGEE. CDR3 size: 14 residues. V gave up 5 bases and J gave up 2 bases, with 11 bases separating them.